This T cell receptor (beta chain) was recovered during a study of T-cell memory formation after mild COVID-19. TCRdb reprocessed the 5' RACE reads via MiXCR and lists one record per CDR3 protein. The table lists a few hundred thousand distinct CDR3 sequences, approximately 15% of them singletons. The germline V gene encodes CDR1 MGHRA and CDR2 YSYEKL. The CDR3 is made up of 15 amino acids. V gave up 4 bases and J gave up 5 bases, with 17 bases separating them. The V and J genes are TRBV4-1 and TRBJ1-1; D is undetermined. The sequencing input was PBMCs or a T cell subset sorted from them (not recorded which). The receptor was isolated from a man younger than 35 who had mild COVID-19 (a few samples of this study predate the infection). Cell type and time point are not known. As DNA, the CDR3 is TGCGCCAGCAGCCTCGGCTGGCAGATTGGGACTGAAGCTTTCTTT. Its translation: CASSLGWQIGTEAFF.